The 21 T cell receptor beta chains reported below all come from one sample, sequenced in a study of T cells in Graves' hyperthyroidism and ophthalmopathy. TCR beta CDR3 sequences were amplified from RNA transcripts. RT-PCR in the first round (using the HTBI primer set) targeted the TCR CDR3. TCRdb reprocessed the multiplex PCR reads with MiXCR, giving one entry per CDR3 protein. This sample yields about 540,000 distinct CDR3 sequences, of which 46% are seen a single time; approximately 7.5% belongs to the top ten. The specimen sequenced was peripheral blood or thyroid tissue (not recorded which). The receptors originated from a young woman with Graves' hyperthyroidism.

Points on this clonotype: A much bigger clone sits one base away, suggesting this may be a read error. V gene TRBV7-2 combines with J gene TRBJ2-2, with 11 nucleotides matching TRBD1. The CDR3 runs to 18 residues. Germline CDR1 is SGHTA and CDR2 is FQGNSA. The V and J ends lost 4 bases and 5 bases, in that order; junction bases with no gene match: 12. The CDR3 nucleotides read TGTGCCAGCAGCTCATCCGGACAGGGGGCAGTAGAAACCGGGGAGCTGTTTTTT. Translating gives CASSSSGQGAVETGELFF.

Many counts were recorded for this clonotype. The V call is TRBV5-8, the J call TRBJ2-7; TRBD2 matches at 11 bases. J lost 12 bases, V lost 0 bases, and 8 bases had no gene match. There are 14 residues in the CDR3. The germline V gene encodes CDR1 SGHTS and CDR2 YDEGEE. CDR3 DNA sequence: TGTGCCAGCAGCTTGGGACTAGCGGGAAGTGTGCGGTACTTC. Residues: CASSLGLAGSVRYF.

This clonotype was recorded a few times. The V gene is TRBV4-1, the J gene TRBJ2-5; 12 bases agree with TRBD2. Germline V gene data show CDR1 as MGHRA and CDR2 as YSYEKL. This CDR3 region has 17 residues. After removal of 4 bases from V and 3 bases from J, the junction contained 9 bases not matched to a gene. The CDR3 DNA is TGCGCCAGCAGCCGACGGACTTGGACTAGCGGGAAAGAGACCCAGTACTTC. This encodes CASSRRTWTSGKETQYF.

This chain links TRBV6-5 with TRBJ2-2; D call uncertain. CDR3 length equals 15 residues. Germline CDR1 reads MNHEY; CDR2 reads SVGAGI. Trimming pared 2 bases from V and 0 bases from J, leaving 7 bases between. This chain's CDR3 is CASSYATSNTGELFF. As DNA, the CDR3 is TGTGCCAGCAGTTACGCGACATCGAACACCGGGGAGCTGTTTTTT.

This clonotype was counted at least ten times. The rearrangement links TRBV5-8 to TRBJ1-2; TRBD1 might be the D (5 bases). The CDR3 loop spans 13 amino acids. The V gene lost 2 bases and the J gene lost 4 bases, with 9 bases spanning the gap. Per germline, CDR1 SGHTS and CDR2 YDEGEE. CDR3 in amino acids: CASSFQGSYGYTF. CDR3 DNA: TGTGCCAGCAGCTTTCAGGGCAGCTATGGCTACACCTTC. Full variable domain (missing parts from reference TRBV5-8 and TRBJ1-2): EAGVTQSPTHLIKTRGQQATLRCSPISGHTSVYWYQQALGLGLQFLLWYDEGEERNRGNFPPRFSGRQFPNYSSELNVNALELEDSALYLCASSFQGSYGYTFGSGTRLTVV.

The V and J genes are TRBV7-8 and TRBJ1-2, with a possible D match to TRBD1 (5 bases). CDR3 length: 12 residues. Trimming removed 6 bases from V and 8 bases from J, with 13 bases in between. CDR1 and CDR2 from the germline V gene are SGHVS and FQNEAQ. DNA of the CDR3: TGTGCCAGCAGTCACCCAGGGCGAGGCTACACCTTC. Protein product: CASSHPGRGYTF.

The DNA for the CDR3 is TGCAGTGCTGGACTAGCGGAGGGGGCGACCCAGTACTTC. Protein product: CSAGLAEGATQYF. The chain is built from TRBV20-1 and TRBJ2-5; 10 bases map to TRBD2. CDR3 length: 13 residues. The germline V gene encodes CDR1 DFQATT and CDR2 SNEGSKA (reference sequence). V trimming: 5 bases; J trimming: 7 bases; junction bases outside the gene matches: 7.

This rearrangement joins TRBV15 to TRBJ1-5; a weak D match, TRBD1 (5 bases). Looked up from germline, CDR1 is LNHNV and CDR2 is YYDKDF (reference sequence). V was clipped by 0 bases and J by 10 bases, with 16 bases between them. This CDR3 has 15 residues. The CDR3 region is CATSRDRDGGDPQHF. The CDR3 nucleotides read TGTGCCACCAGCAGAGATCGGGACGGCGGGGATCCCCAGCATTTT.

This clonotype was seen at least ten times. Written as DNA, the CDR3 is TGCGCCAGCAGCCGAGAGACACCTACGAACACCGGGGAGCTGTTTTTT. Translated, it gives CASSRETPTNTGELFF. The chain links TRBV5-1 to TRBJ2-2; D not certain. V was cut by 4 bases and J by 0 bases, with 13 bases left in between. The CDR3 totals 16 residues. The germline V gene encodes CDR1 SGHRS and CDR2 YFSETQ.

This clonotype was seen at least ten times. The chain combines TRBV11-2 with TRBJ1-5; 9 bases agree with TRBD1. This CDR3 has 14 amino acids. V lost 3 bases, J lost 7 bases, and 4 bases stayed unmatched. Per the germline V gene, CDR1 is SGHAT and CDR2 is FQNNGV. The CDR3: CASSLDRGGQPQHF. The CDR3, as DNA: TGTGCCAGCAGCTTGGACAGGGGAGGCCAGCCCCAGCATTTT.

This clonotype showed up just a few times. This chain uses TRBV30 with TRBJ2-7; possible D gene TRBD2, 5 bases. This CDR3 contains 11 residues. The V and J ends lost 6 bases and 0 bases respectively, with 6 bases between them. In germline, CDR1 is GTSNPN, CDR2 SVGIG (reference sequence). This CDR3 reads CACRDSYEQYF. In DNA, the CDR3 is TGTGCCTGCCGGGACTCCTACGAGCAGTACTTC.

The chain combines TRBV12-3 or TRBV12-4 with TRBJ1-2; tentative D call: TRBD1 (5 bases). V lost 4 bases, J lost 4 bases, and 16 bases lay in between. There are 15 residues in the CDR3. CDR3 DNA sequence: TGTGCCAGCAGTTCACCCGGGGGGGGTCGCTATGGCTACACCTTC. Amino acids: CASSSPGGGRYGYTF.

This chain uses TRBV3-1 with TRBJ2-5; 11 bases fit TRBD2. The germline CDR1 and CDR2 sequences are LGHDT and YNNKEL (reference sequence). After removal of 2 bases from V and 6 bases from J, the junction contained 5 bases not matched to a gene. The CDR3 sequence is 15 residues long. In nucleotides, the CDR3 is TGTGCCAGCAGCCAACTAGCGGGAGGTGTAAAGACCCAGTACTTC. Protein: CASSQLAGGVKTQYF.

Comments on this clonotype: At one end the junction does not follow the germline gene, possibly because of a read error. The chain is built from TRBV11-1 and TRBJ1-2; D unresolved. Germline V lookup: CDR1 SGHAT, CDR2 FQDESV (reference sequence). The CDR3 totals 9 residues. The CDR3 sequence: CASSLGDPF. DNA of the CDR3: TGTGCCAGCAGCTTAGGCGACCCCTTC.

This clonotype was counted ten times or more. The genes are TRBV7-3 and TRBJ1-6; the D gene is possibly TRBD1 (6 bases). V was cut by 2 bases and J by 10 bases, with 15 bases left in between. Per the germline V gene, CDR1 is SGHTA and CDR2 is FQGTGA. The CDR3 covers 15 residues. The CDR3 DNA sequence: TGTGCCAGCAGCTTAGAACAGGGTTCAGAATCACCCCTCCACTTT. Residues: CASSLEQGSESPLHF.

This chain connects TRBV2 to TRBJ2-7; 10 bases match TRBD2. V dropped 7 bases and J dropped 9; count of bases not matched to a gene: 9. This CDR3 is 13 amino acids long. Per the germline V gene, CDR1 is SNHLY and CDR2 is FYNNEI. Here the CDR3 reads CASTFLASGRQYF. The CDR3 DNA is TGTGCCAGCACCTTCCTGGCTAGCGGGAGGCAGTACTTC.

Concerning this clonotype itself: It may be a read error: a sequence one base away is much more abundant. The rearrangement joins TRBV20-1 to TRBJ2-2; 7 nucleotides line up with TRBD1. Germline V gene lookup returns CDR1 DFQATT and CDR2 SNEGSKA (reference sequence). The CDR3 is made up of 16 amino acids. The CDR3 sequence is CSAQIQETGTTGELLF. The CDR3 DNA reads TGCAGTGCTCAGATACAGGAGACAGGGACCACCGGGGAGCTGCTTTTT.

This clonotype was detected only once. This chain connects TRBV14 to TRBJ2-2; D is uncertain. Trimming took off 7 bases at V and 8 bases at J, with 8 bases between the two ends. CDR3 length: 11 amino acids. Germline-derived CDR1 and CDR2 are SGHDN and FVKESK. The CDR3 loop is CASIYRGELFF. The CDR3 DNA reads TGTGCCAGCATATATCGGGGGGAGCTGTTTTTT.

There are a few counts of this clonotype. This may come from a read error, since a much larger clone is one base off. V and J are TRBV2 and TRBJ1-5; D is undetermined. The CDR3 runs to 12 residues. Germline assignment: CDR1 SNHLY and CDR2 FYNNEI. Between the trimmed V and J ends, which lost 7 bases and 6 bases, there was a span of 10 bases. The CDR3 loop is CASNRVSQPQHF. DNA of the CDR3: TGTGCCAGCAATAGAGTCAGTCAGCCCCAGCATTTT. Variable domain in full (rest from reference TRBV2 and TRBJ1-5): EPEVTQTPSHQVTQMGQEVILRCVPISNHLYFYWYRQILGQKVEFLVSFYNNEISEKSEIFDDQFSVERPDGSNFTLKIRSTKLEDSAMYFCASNRVSQPQHFGDGTRLSIL.

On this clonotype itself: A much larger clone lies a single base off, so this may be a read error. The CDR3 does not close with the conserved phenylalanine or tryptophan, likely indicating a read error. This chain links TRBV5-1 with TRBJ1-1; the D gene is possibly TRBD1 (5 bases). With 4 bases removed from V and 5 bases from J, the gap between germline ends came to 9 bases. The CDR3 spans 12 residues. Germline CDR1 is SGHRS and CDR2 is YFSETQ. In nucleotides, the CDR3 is TGCGCCAGCAGCACCGGGGGTACTGAAGCTTTCTCT. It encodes CASSTGGTEAFS.

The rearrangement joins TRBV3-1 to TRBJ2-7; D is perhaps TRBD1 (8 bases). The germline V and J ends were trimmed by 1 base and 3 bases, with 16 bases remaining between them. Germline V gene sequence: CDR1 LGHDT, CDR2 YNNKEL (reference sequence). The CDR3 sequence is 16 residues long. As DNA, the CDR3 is TGTGCCAGCAGCCAAGGCCCAGGGGGCGGGAGCTACGAGCAGTACTTC. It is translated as CASSQGPGGGSYEQYF.